A single sample is the source of the 6 T cell receptor beta chains below, sequenced in a study of cytomegalovirus exposure and HLA in healthy donors. Primers for the PCR totalled 60 Vbeta and 13 Jbeta. Here immunoSEQ multiplex PCR was the method, and the copy in TCRdb shows in-frame clones only, minus some. The sample carries 150,000 to 200,000 clones, over 75% recorded once. The material sequenced was PBMCs. The receptor set was obtained from a woman aged 50 to 60 in good health and CMV-seronegative.

J is TRBJ1-1 and V is TRBV27; D call uncertain. The V end was cut by 2 bases, the J end by 4 bases, with 11 bases between. Germline V gene data show CDR1 as MNHEY and CDR2 as SMNVEV (reference sequence). The CDR3 totals 14 residues. The CDR3 nucleotides read TGTGCCAGCAGTTTACCTGGAAGAGGCACTGAAGCTTTCTTT. Translated: CASSLPGRGTEAFF.

J is TRBJ2-1 and V is TRBV11-2, with TRBD1 matching 9 bases. CDR1 SGHAT and CDR2 FQNNGV come from the germline V gene. CDR3 size: 15 residues. Trimming removed 4 bases from V and 9 bases from J; junction bases left unmatched: 10. This chain's CDR3 is CASSSTGTGSGEQFF. In DNA form, the CDR3 reads TGTGCCAGCAGCTCAACCGGGACAGGGAGTGGTGAGCAGTTCTTC.

This clone was recorded only once. The chain employs TRBV7-2 and TRBJ2-5; 8 bases map to TRBD2. Germline trimming cut 4 bases from V and 0 bases from J; bases unmatched to any gene: 7. The CDR3 runs to 16 residues. Germline assignment: CDR1 SGHTA and CDR2 FQGNSA. The DNA of the CDR3 is TGTGCCAGCAGCTCCAGCGGGAGAATCTACCAAGAGACCCAGTACTTC. Protein: CASSSSGRIYQETQYF.

The genes are TRBV19 and TRBJ2-3; 9 positions match TRBD2. V shed 6 bases, J shed 1 base, and the junction held 8 bases outside the gene matches. The CDR3 spans 16 residues. Germline V CDR1 and CDR2: LNHDA, SQIVND (reference sequence). The CDR3: CASSTGLARGTDTQYF. CDR3 bases: TGTGCCAGTAGCACGGGACTAGCTAGGGGCACAGATACGCAGTATTTT.

The chain is built from TRBV19 and TRBJ1-5; TRBD1 matches 7 bases. Germline values: CDR1 LNHDA, CDR2 SQIVND (reference sequence). There are 13 residues in the CDR3. After removal of 11 bases from V and 9 bases from J, the junction contained 13 bases not matched to a gene. DNA of the CDR3: TGTGCCGGGGGAGACAGGGATTTAGGGCCCCAGCATTTT. It yields the protein CAGGDRDLGPQHF.

This chain connects TRBV5-1 to TRBJ1-1; 9 nucleotides align to TRBD1. Germline V lookup: CDR1 SGHRS, CDR2 YFSETQ. The CDR3 sequence is 15 residues long. V was clipped by 2 bases and J by 1 base; unmatched bases: 3. CDR3 coding DNA: TGCGCCAGCAGCTTCTGGACAGGGGAGAACACTGAAGCTTTCTTT. It encodes CASSFWTGENTEAFF. Full variable domain (remainder filled in from reference TRBV5-1 and TRBJ1-1): KAGVTQTPRYLIKTRGQQVTLSCSPISGHRSVSWYQQTPGQGLQFLFEYFSETQRNKGNFPGRFSGRQFSNSRSEMNVSTLELGDSALYLCASSFWTGENTEAFFGQGTRLTVV.